This T cell receptor beta chain was sequenced in a study of CD8+ T cells in alopecia areata (dated by TCRdb to the late 2010s). The study in broad terms: Treated patients were enrolled in an open-label pilot trial of oral tofacitinib at 5 to 10 mg twice daily for moderate-to-severe alopecia areata. Patients received tofacitinib for 6 to 18 months and were then followed off drug for 6 months to check for delayed response and recurrence. High-throughput TCRbeta sequencing was used to examine T cell clonal expansion in alopecia areata in both the C3H/HeJ mouse model and human patients. Scalp tissue and sorted CD4+ and CD8+ peripheral blood T cells from patchy and totalis/universalis alopecia areata patients and from healthy controls were covered by human TCRbeta sequencing. Patients on tofacitinib were biopsied at baseline and after 4 and 24 weeks of treatment, and several of the patients also had a later scalp biopsy. Scalp clonality was compared across normal scalp (n=4), patchy alopecia areata scalp (n=8), and alopecia totalis/universalis scalp (n=8). RNA was obtained with the PAXgene miRNA kit for fixed scalp, the miRNeasy kit for PBMCs, and the RNeasy kit for mouse skin. immunoSEQ multiplex PCR using 35 Vbeta forward primers and 13 Jbeta reverse primers was used to amplify TCRbeta CDR3 regions. On the study overall, not on this receptor specifically: Resident alphabeta T cells in normal human skin are also sequenced, complicating scalp TCR repertoire analysis, unlike mouse skin dominated by gammadelta T cells. Higher clonality and more expanded CD8+ clones were observed in lesional scalp than in normal scalp, particularly in alopecia totalis/universalis, a finding suggestive of antigenic drive. TCR sequences shared between patients were less clear than in mice, possibly partly because of HLA diversity in the patient population.

The library was prepared using the immunoSEQ multiplex PCR assay. For TCR sequencing, RNA was extracted from every sample and reverse transcribed into cDNA to serve as template. First-strand cDNA was synthesized with SuperScript III using a 2:1 mix of oligo-dT and random hexamers. A synthetic immune receptor repertoire was used to gauge amplification bias, and whatever bias remained was removed computationally. As for the original processing: After raw reads were preprocessed to remove errors, the CDR3 was defined following IMGT conventions as running from the conserved cysteine to phenylalanine. To get clonality, Shannon entropy was normalized by log2 of the number of productive unique TCRs and the result was subtracted from 1. CD4 or CD8 identity of scalp clones was inferred by cross-referencing scalp TCRbeta sequences with sorted blood CD4 and CD8 repertoires. What TCRdb holds here is the immuneACCESS table cut down to in-frame rearrangements. Part of the clones is not present; checked against another copy, under half of the missing clones reflect an unresolved V gene, and the others are unexplained. The V and J calls and the clone size are those of that table, but D and trimming were determined from the DNA. For this sample there are more than 200,000 clones; about 68% appear just once. The ten largest clones take up 0.95% to 1.5% of the sample.

With respect to this clone: The antigen this receptor binds is unknown. Base qualities are not provided; no much larger clone lies one nucleotide away.

Sample time point, as interpreted from the label and publication: baseline before oral tofacitinib. Peripheral blood and lesional scalp punch biopsies were obtained from patients with alopecia areata. PBMCs were isolated by density centrifugation and stained for CD3, CD4 and CD8, and CD4+ and CD8+ T cells were sorted on a FACSAria. The CDR3 sequence holds 13 residues, the cysteine and phenylalanine included. The retained sequence is limited to the CDR3, 39 bases, with the frame set at the first base. Trimming costs V 4 bases and J 9 bases, and their ends lie 13 bases apart. For CDR1 and CDR2, the germline V gene lists SGHDN and FVKESK.

The sequence is built from TRBV14 and TRBJ2-1; matching of 5 bases hints at TRBD2 as the D gene. The source is a human donor with alopecia areata. This specimen consisted of CD4+ T cells sorted from blood, obtained at week 0. This receptor carries the CDR3 CASSPSRQGEQFF. The nucleotide sequence reads as follows: TGTGCCAGCAGCCCTAGCCGGCAAGGTGAGCAGTTCTTC.